This is a list of T cell receptor beta chains from one sample in a study of Graves' ophthalmopathy and Graves' hyperthyroidism. TCRdb itself ran the multiplex PCR reads through MiXCR, one entry per CDR3 protein. The sample consists of a few hundred thousand distinct CDR3 sequences, around 20% of them appearing once. The specimen was peripheral blood. The source of these receptors is a woman aged 18-29 years with stable Graves' hyperthyroidism. Both conserved end residues are part of each CDR3. D genes are given only for firm matches. Rows give clone size only sometimes, using once, few, many, or a class for an expanded clone.

>14|TRBD1|many|TRBJ1-1|TRBV6-1
TGTGCCAGCAGGGTCCCGGGACAGGGGGCTGAAGCTTTCTTT
CASRVPGQGAEAFF
>13|TRBD1|few|TRBJ1-1|TRBV13
TGTGCCAGCAGCCTCGGGACAGGGGGTGCAGCTTTCTTT
CASSLGTGGAAFF
>14|.|many|TRBJ2-5|TRBV3-1
TGTGCCAGCAGCCAAGCTATGGAGGTAGAGACCCAGTACTTC
CASSQAMEVETQYF
>12|.|few|TRBJ2-7|TRBV7-8
TGTGCCAGCAGCCCCGTGGAGCGGCGGCAGTACTTC
CASSPVERRQYF
>15|TRBD1|many|TRBJ1-6|TRBV4-3
TGCGCCAGCAGCCAAGGGACAGGGGATAATTCACCCCTCCACTTT
CASSQGTGDNSPLHF
>13|.|once|TRBJ2-2|TRBV24-1
TGTGCCACCAGGGGCTTGAGGTCCGGGGAGCTGTTTTTT
CATRGLRSGELFF
>12|.|.|TRBJ2-7|TRBV2
TGTGCCAGCAGGGGGGCCCCGGGGGAGCAGTACTTC
CASRGAPGEQYF
>14|TRBD1|many|TRBJ1-1|TRBV20-1
TGCAGTGCCATTCGACAGGGGGTGAACACTGAAGCTTTCTTT
CSAIRQGVNTEAFF
>12|.|many|TRBJ2-7|TRBV29-1
TGCAGCGTTGACCCCGACGGGGCCAATCAGTACTTC
CSVDPDGANQYF
>17|TRBD2|many|TRBJ2-5|TRBV11-2
TGTGCCAGCAGCGCCCTGACTAGCGGTTCTTACCAAGAGACCCAGTACTTC
CASSALTSGSYQETQYF
>14|TRBD1|.|TRBJ2-7|TRBV20-1
TGCAGTGCTGAAGACAGGGGTGAGGGATACGAGCAGTACTTC
CSAEDRGEGYEQYF
>13|.|once|TRBJ1-2|TRBV12-3/TRBV12-4
TGTGCCAGCAGTTCCTCGAGGCAGGCGGGCTACACCTTC
CASSSSRQAGYTF
>14|TRBD2|many|TRBJ2-7|TRBV2
TGTGCCACCCGGCTTAGCGGGAGCTCCTACGGGCAGTACTTC
CATRLSGSSYGQYF
>13|TRBD2|many|TRBJ2-2|TRBV5-4
TGTGCCAGCAGCTGGCGGGGGACCGGGGAGCTGTTTTTT
CASSWRGTGELFF
>13|.|.|TRBJ1-1|TRBV20-1
TGCAGTGCTAGTGGGAACATGAACACTGAAGCTTTCTTT
CSASGNMNTEAFF
>14|.|few|TRBJ1-5|TRBV4-1
TGCGCCAGCAGCAGCCCAGAAAGCAATCAGCCCCAGCATTTT
CASSSPESNQPQHF
>18|.|.|TRBJ1-5|TRBV6-2/TRBV6-3
TGTGCCAGCAGTTACAGCAGAGTGGGCAGCGTTGGCAATCAGCCCCAGCATTTT
CASSYSRVGSVGNQPQHF
>13|.|many|TRBJ2-7|TRBV19
TGTGCCAGTATCCGGGTGGGGGGCTACGAGCAGTACTTC
CASIRVGGYEQYF
>14|.|few|TRBJ1-5|TRBV20-1
TGCAGTGCCGAGGACGGTTATAGCAATCAGCCCCAGCATTTT
CSAEDGYSNQPQHF
>16|TRBD1|many|TRBJ1-1|TRBV12-3/TRBV12-4
TGTGCCAGCAGCCAGACAGGGGGCTTTGGAGGGACTGAAGCTTTCTTT
CASSQTGGFGGTEAFF
>15|.|.|TRBJ2-5|TRBV5-1
TGCGCCAGCAGCCCGGGTGGAGGGTTAGCTGAGACCCAGTACTTC
CASSPGGGLAETQYF
>15|.|many|TRBJ1-3|TRBV19
TGTGCCAGTAGTATCCCCAATGATCGTGGAAACACCATATATTTT
CASSIPNDRGNTIYF
>13|.|many|TRBJ2-5|TRBV4-1
TGCGCCAGCAGCCGAATAGGGGAAGAGACCCAGTACTTC
CASSRIGEETQYF
>19|TRBD1|.|TRBJ2-6|TRBV6-2/TRBV6-3
TGTGCCAGCAGCCCGGACAGGGCCCAATTCACCTCTGGGGCCAACGTCCTGACTTTC
CASSPDRAQFTSGANVLTF
>13|.|many|TRBJ2-5|TRBV10-3
TGTGCCATCAGTGGTGGGAGCTGGGAGACCCAGTACTTC
CAISGGSWETQYF
>11|.|.|TRBJ1-2|TRBV12-3/TRBV12-4
TGTGCCAGTCAGGAAAACTATGGCTACACCTTC
CASQENYGYTF
>14|.|many|TRBJ2-7|TRBV6-2/TRBV6-3
TGTGCCAGCAGTTACCCGGGTAGGGTTTACGAGCAGTACTTC
CASSYPGRVYEQYF
>16|.|many|TRBJ1-2|TRBV5-1
TGCGCCAGCAGCCGTGGGGGAACTGTAATAAACTATGGCTACACCTTC
CASSRGGTVINYGYTF
>15|.|many|TRBJ1-6|TRBV11-2
TGTGCCAGCAGCTTAGACCTTCAAAGAACCTCACCCCTCCACTTT
CASSLDLQRTSPLHF
>15|TRBD1|many|TRBJ1-1|TRBV19
TGTGCCAGTAGTATCCGACAGGGGGCCAACACTGAAGCTTTCTTT
CASSIRQGANTEAFF
>14|.|many|TRBJ1-6|TRBV2
TGTGCCAGCAGTCAATCGTCTCGGGATTCACCCCTCCACTTT
CASSQSSRDSPLHF
>15|.|many|TRBJ1-2|TRBV11-2
TGTGCCAGCAGCTTAGACTTAGACACCGGTTATAGCTACACCTTC
CASSLDLDTGYSYTF
>13|.|many|TRBJ2-7|TRBV9
TGTGCCAGCAGCCCGAGACCCTCCTACGAGCAGTACTTC
CASSPRPSYEQYF
>14|.|many|TRBJ1-1|TRBV9
TGTGCCAGCAGCGTAGACGGGGGGCCGTCTGAAGCTTTCTTT
CASSVDGGPSEAFF
>18|.|many|TRBJ2-7|TRBV20-1
TGCAGTGCTAGAGATCCCTGGAACGGGGGTGCCGCACCCTACGAGCAGTACTTC
CSARDPWNGGAAPYEQYF
>15|TRBD2|many|TRBJ2-7|TRBV4-1
TGCGCCAGCAGCCCAGGTCTCGGGACTAGTTACGAGCAGTACTTC
CASSPGLGTSYEQYF
>14|.|.|TRBJ1-5|TRBV20-1
TGCAGTGCTAGAGGCCAGGCGAACAATCAGCCCCAGCATTTT
CSARGQANNQPQHF
>15|.|once|TRBJ1-1|TRBV3-1
TGTGCCAGCAGCCAAGTCGCCGGGGGCTGGACTGAAGCTTTCTTT
CASSQVAGGWTEAFF
>14|.|many|TRBJ1-3|TRBV14
TGTGCCAGCAGCCGAATAGCAGCGGGGGACACCATATATTTT
CASSRIAAGDTIYF
>16|.|.|TRBJ2-2|TRBV11-1
TGTGCCAGCAGCCGGGGAGACGGAATGAACACCGGGGAGCTGTTTTTT
CASSRGDGMNTGELFF
>15|TRBD1|many|TRBJ2-7|TRBV19
TGTGCCAGTAGTTCAAGGGACAGGGGCGCCTACGAGCAGTACTTC
CASSSRDRGAYEQYF
>12|.|.|TRBJ1-1|TRBV12-3/TRBV12-4
TGTGCCAGCAGGCGGTCGAACACTGAAGCTTTCTTT
CASRRSNTEAFF
>14|.|.|TRBJ2-7|TRBV28
TGTGCCAGCAGTCCGGAAAGGGGGGCGAAGCAGCAGTACTTC
CASSPERGAKQQYF
>18|.|once|TRBJ1-3|TRBV3-1
TGTGCCAGCAGCCGTCAGCCCGAAGACGGGAACTCTGGAAACACCATATATTTT
CASSRQPEDGNSGNTIYF
>14|TRBD2|many|TRBJ2-7|TRBV7-9
TGTGCCAGCACACCGGGACTAGCTTCCTACGAGCAGTACTTC
CASTPGLASYEQYF
>12|.|.|TRBJ1-5|TRBV15
TGTGCCACCTCACAGGGCAAACAGCCCCAGCATTTT
CATSQGKQPQHF
>15|TRBD2|many|TRBJ2-7|TRBV28
TGTGCCAGCAGTTTATTTCAGCGGGAGACTGGCGAGCAGTACTTC
CASSLFQRETGEQYF
>15|TRBD1|.|TRBJ1-5|TRBV24-1
TGTGCCACCAGTGAAGGGGGACAGGGGGAGTGGCCCCAGCATTTT
CATSEGGQGEWPQHF